This TCR beta chain stems from a study of blood T cell repertoires in COVID-19. Study information: COVID-19 samples, acute and convalescent, were from the United States, Italy and Spain. Sample material is recorded as cDNA or gDNA derived from T cells, B-cell-depleted T cells, or PBMCs.

Under the authors' procedure: From reference gene primer amplification, estimates of nucleated cell counts were derived. The assay was immunoSEQ multiplex PCR, and TCRdb's table has in-frame clones only and misses some. D and trimming were read from the DNA, whereas the V and J calls and clone size are those reported in that table. Of 89,000 or so clones in the sample, 85% were seen once. The CDR3 spans 16 residues. Trimming at V came to 4 bases and at J to 4 bases, leaving 9 bases not matched to a gene. Germline CDR1 is SGHNT and CDR2 is YYREEE (reference sequence). Sequencing was carried out using peripheral blood. The TCR sequence derives from a man older than 75 with acute or convalescent COVID-19. The chain couples TRBV5-4 to TRBJ1-1; 11 bases align to TRBD1. CDR3 sequence (DNA): TGTGCCAGCAGCCAAGGACAGGGGGCGCGTGTCACTGAAGCTTTCTTT. This sequence encodes CASSQGQGARVTEAFF.